This is a list of T cell receptor beta chains from one sample in a study of blood T cell repertoires in COVID-19. Data came from immunoSEQ multiplex PCR; TCRdb stores just in-frame clones and leaves some out. The sample has some 320,000 clones, around 86% seen once. The sample was PBMCs or T cells enriched from blood (not recorded which). These receptors came from a man aged 60-69 years who had recovered from COVID-19. CDR3s include the opening cysteine and the closing phenylalanine or tryptophan. Fields, in order: D gene, clone size, V gene, J gene, CDR3 protein, CDR3 DNA. D genes are given only for firm matches. Clone size is stated in some rows and not others, as once, few, many or a class when expanded.

D gene: -
clone size: once
V gene: TRBV5-1
J gene: TRBJ2-3
CDR3 protein: CASSSLGSVTDTQYF
CDR3 DNA: TGCGCCAGCAGCTCCCTCGGGAGCGTCACAGATACGCAGTATTTT

D gene: TRBD1
clone size: -
V gene: TRBV28
J gene: TRBJ1-5
CDR3 protein: CASKPGQVSNQPQHF
CDR3 DNA: TGTGCCAGCAAACCGGGACAGGTTAGCAATCAGCCCCAGCATTTT

D gene: -
clone size: -
V gene: TRBV4-3
J gene: TRBJ2-3
CDR3 protein: CASSQDLRGAFYLSTDTQYF
CDR3 DNA: TGCGCCAGCAGCCAAGATCTCCGCGGGGCGTTCTACCTTTCCACAGATACGCAGTATTTT

D gene: TRBD1
clone size: -
V gene: TRBV7-9
J gene: TRBJ1-2
CDR3 protein: CASSFTGGTYGYTF
CDR3 DNA: TGTGCCAGCAGCTTTACAGGGGGAACCTATGGCTACACCTTC

D gene: TRBD1
clone size: -
V gene: TRBV3-1/TRBV3-2
J gene: TRBJ1-1
CDR3 protein: CASSVDRGTEAFF
CDR3 DNA: TGTGCCAGCAGCGTCGACAGGGGCACTGAAGCTTTCTTT

D gene: TRBD1
clone size: -
V gene: TRBV27
J gene: TRBJ1-3
CDR3 protein: CASSRGQGGNTIYF
CDR3 DNA: TGTGCCAGCAGTCGGGGACAGGGGGGAAACACCATATATTTT

D gene: -
clone size: -
V gene: TRBV6-2/TRBV6-3
J gene: TRBJ2-4
CDR3 protein: CASSWVPGDKNIQYF
CDR3 DNA: TGTGCCAGCAGTTGGGTCCCCGGGGACAAAAACATTCAGTACTTC

D gene: TRBD2
clone size: once
V gene: TRBV7-2
J gene: TRBJ2-5
CDR3 protein: CASSLGTSGLSETQYF
CDR3 DNA: TGTGCCAGCAGCCTAGGGACTAGCGGTTTATCAGAGACCCAGTACTTC

D gene: -
clone size: -
V gene: TRBV5-5
J gene: TRBJ2-6
CDR3 protein: CASSLGATGSGANVLTF
CDR3 DNA: TGTGCCAGCAGCTTGGGGGCCACAGGGTCCGGGGCCAACGTCCTGACTTTC

D gene: -
clone size: once
V gene: TRBV11-2
J gene: TRBJ2-7
CDR3 protein: CASSLGNSGPLSYEQYF
CDR3 DNA: TGTGCCAGCAGCTTGGGAAACAGCGGGCCACTCTCCTACGAGCAGTACTTC

D gene: TRBD1
clone size: -
V gene: TRBV3-1/TRBV3-2
J gene: TRBJ1-4
CDR3 protein: CASSPTQGARGLTNEKLFF
CDR3 DNA: TGTGCCAGCAGCCCGACGCAGGGGGCACGAGGCTTAACTAATGAAAAACTGTTTTTT

D gene: -
clone size: -
V gene: TRBV7-2
J gene: TRBJ2-7
CDR3 protein: CASSLARRTDPYEQYF
CDR3 DNA: TGTGCCAGCAGCTTAGCCCGGAGGACAGACCCCTACGAGCAGTACTTC

D gene: -
clone size: -
V gene: TRBV28
J gene: TRBJ1-2
CDR3 protein: CASKTHRAVNYGYTF
CDR3 DNA: TGTGCCAGCAAGACCCACAGGGCCGTAAACTATGGCTACACCTTC

D gene: TRBD2
clone size: -
V gene: TRBV19
J gene: TRBJ2-3
CDR3 protein: CASSSLAGARQDTDTQYF
CDR3 DNA: TGTGCCAGTAGTTCACTAGCGGGAGCAAGACAAGACACAGATACGCAGTATTTT

D gene: -
clone size: few
V gene: TRBV12-3/TRBV12-4
J gene: TRBJ2-1
CDR3 protein: CASTSPGANEQFF
CDR3 DNA: TGTGCCAGCACCTCTCCAGGGGCCAATGAGCAGTTCTTC

D gene: -
clone size: -
V gene: TRBV6-1
J gene: TRBJ1-1
CDR3 protein: CASSEGGGRSTEAFF
CDR3 DNA: TGTGCCAGCAGTGAAGGCGGGGGGAGGAGCACTGAAGCTTTCTTT

D gene: TRBD2
clone size: -
V gene: TRBV24-1
J gene: TRBJ2-3
CDR3 protein: CATSDTTIAGGPGDTQYF
CDR3 DNA: TGTGCCACCAGTGACACTACTATAGCGGGAGGGCCGGGAGATACGCAGTATTTT

D gene: TRBD2
clone size: -
V gene: TRBV24-1
J gene: TRBJ2-1
CDR3 protein: CATSDPSGSSYNEQFF
CDR3 DNA: TGTGCCACCAGTGATCCTAGCGGGAGCTCCTACAATGAGCAGTTCTTC

D gene: TRBD1
clone size: -
V gene: TRBV7-3
J gene: TRBJ2-5
CDR3 protein: CASSRTGLGEETQYF
CDR3 DNA: TGTGCCAGCAGCAGGACAGGGTTAGGGGAGGAGACCCAGTACTTC

D gene: -
clone size: -
V gene: TRBV3-1/TRBV3-2
J gene: TRBJ2-7
CDR3 protein: CASSQGGVIDEQYF
CDR3 DNA: TGTGCCAGCAGCCAAGGCGGGGTGATCGACGAGCAGTACTTC

D gene: TRBD1
clone size: -
V gene: TRBV29-1
J gene: TRBJ1-2
CDR3 protein: CSAVGQGANGYTF
CDR3 DNA: TGCAGCGCTGTCGGACAGGGGGCGAATGGCTACACCTTC

D gene: -
clone size: -
V gene: TRBV29-1
J gene: TRBJ1-1
CDR3 protein: CSVDSPLNTEAFF
CDR3 DNA: TGCAGCGTTGATTCCCCGTTGAACACTGAAGCTTTCTTT

D gene: -
clone size: -
V gene: TRBV9
J gene: TRBJ2-3
CDR3 protein: CASSPSSPGDTQYF
CDR3 DNA: TGTGCCAGCAGCCCCTCCTCCCCCGGGGATACGCAGTATTTT

D gene: -
clone size: -
V gene: TRBV20-1
J gene: TRBJ1-2
CDR3 protein: CSASNPGMQGRDYGYTF
CDR3 DNA: TGCAGTGCTAGTAACCCCGGCATGCAGGGTAGGGACTATGGCTACACCTTC

D gene: TRBD1
clone size: -
V gene: TRBV25-1
J gene: TRBJ2-3
CDR3 protein: CASQGQALRVITDTQYF
CDR3 DNA: TGTGCCAGTCAGGGACAGGCACTAAGGGTTATCACAGATACGCAGTATTTT

D gene: TRBD1
clone size: few
V gene: TRBV30
J gene: TRBJ2-7
CDR3 protein: CAWSYRQGVHEQYF
CDR3 DNA: TGTGCCTGGAGCTATAGACAGGGGGTGCACGAGCAGTACTTC

D gene: TRBD1
clone size: -
V gene: TRBV18
J gene: TRBJ2-7
CDR3 protein: CASSADRAPYEQYF
CDR3 DNA: TGTGCCAGCTCAGCGGACAGGGCCCCCTACGAGCAGTACTTC